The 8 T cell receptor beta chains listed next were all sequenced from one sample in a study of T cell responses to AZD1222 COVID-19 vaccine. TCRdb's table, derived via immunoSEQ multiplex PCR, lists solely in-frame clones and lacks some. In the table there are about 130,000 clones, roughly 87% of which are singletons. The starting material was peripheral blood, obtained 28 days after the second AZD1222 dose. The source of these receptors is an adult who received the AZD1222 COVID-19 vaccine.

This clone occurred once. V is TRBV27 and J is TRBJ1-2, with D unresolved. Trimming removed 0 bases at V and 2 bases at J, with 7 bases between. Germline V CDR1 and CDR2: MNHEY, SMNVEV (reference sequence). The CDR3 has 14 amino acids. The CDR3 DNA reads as TGTGCCAGCAGTTTATCGTGGACGAACTATGGCTACACCTTC. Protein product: CASSLSWTNYGYTF.

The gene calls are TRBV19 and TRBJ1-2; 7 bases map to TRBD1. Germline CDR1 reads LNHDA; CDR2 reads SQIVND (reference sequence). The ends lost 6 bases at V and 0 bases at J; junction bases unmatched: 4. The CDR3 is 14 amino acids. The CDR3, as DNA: TGTGCCAGTAGGCCAGACAGGGCTAACTATGGCTACACCTTC. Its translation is CASRPDRANYGYTF. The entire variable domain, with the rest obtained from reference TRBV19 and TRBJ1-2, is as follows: DGGITQSPKYLFRKEGQNVTLSCEQNLNHDAMYWYRQDPGQGLRLIYYSQIVNDFQKGDIAEGYSVSREKKESFPLTVTSAQKNPTAFYLCASRPDRANYGYTFGSGTRLTVV.

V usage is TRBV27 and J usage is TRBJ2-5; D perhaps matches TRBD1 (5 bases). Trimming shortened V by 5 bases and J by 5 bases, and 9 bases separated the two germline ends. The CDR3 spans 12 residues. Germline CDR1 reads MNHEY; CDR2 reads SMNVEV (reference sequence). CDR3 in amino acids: CASSRQGETQYF. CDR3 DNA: TGTGCCAGCAGTCGCCAGGGTGAGACCCAGTACTTC.

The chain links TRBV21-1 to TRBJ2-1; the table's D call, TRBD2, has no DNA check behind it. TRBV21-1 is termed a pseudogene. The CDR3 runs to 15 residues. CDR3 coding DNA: TGTGCCAGCAGCAAAGGGAGGGAAGGTCACAATGAGCAGTTCTTC. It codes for CASSKGREGHNEQFF.

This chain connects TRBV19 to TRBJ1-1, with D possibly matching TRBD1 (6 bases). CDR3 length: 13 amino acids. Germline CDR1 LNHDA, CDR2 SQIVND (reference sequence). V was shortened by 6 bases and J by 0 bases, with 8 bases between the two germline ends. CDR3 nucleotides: TGTGCCAGTAGGAACAGGGTGAACACTGAAGCTTTCTTT. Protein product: CASRNRVNTEAFF.

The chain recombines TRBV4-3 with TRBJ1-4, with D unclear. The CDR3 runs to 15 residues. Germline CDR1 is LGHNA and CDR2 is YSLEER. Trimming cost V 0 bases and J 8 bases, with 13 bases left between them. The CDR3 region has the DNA TGCGCCAGCAGCCAAGATCTCCCCGGAGCAGAAAAACTGTTTTTT. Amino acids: CASSQDLPGAEKLFF.

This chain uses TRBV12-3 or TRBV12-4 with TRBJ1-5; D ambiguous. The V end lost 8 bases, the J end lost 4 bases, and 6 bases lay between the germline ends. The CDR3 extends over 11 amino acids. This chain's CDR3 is CASARNQPQHF. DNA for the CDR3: TGTGCCAGCGCGCGGAATCAGCCCCAGCATTTT.

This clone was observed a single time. CDR3 bases: TGCGCCAGCAGCACCCAGACTAGCGGGACCCTCTACGAGCAGTACTTC. This encodes CASSTQTSGTLYEQYF. J is TRBJ2-7 and V is TRBV5-1; 11 positions match TRBD2. CDR1 and CDR2 from the germline V gene are SGHRS and YFSETQ. The CDR3 runs 16 residues. V was pared by 4 bases and J by 3 bases, with 9 bases of the junction left unmatched. Filled out from reference TRBV5-1 and TRBJ2-7, the complete variable domain reads KAGVTQTPRYLIKTRGQQVTLSCSPISGHRSVSWYQQTPGQGLQFLFEYFSETQRNKGNFPGRFSGRQFSNSRSEMNVSTLELGDSALYLCASSTQTSGTLYEQYFGPGTRLTVT.